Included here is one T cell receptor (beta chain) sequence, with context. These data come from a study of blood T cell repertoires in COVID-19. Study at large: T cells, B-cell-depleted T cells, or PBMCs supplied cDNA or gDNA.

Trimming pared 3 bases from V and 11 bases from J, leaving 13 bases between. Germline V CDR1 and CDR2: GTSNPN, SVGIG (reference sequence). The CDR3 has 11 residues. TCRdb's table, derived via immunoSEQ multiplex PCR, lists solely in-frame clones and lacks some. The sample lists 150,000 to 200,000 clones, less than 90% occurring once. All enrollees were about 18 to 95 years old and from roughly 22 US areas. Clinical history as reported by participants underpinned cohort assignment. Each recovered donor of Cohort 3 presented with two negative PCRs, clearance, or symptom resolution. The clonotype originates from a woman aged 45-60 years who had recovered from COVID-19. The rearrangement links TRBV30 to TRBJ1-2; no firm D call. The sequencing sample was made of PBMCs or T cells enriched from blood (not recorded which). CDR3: CAWSAQSRYTF. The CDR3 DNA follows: TGTGCCTGGAGCGCCCAAAGCAGGTACACCTTC.